Described below is a single T cell receptor (beta chain) sequence and its context. Its antigen is still unknown. It has no much larger one-base neighbor in the sample; base qualities were not kept. TCR CDR3 regions were amplified from genomic DNA by multiplex PCR using the deep immunoSEQ assay. Extracted genomic DNA from each cell subset was spread evenly across all wells of several immunoSEQ 96-well plates, with each plate serving as a replicate. For sorted subsets, approximately 190 ng of genomic DNA, equivalent to 30,000 or so T cell genomes, went into each replicate PCR. Purified libraries were measured with a Qubit 3.0 fluorometer, size-checked on a Bioanalyzer 2100, and measured again with the KAPA Library Quantification kit. Every immunoSEQ 96-well plate was sequenced on a dedicated single-read 150-cycle Illumina NextSeq 550 flow cell. In the authors' own workflow: Because only junctional sequences without quality scores were contained in the immunoSEQ output, filtering matching that applied to full-length reads could not be performed. Sequences were annotated with PyIR, a Python wrapper for IgBLAST v1.9, using IMGT germline references to assign V/J genes and CDR3. Reads were filtered out if the reads had weak V/J assignments (E-value above 1e-6), no CDR3, stop codons, out-of-frame junctions, or ambiguous translated residues. V3J clonotypes were defined as sequences sharing an identical inferred V gene, J gene, and CDR3 amino acid sequence. Percentage overlap between repertoires was computed as shared unique clonotypes divided by the size of the smaller repertoire. Richness of each repertoire was evaluated using RTK rarefaction, the Chao1 estimator, and Recon v2.1 estimates of unobserved clonotypes. For all TCRbeta clonotypes obtained by the gDNA method from four donors, generation probabilities were computed with OLGA. The table was pulled from immuneACCESS by TCRdb, which kept in-frame rearrangements only. Such tables lose some clones; where checked, under half of the loss comes from unresolved V genes, and the rest has no known cause. Clone size and V and J calls were adopted from that table, with D and trimming inferred from the DNA. This sample gives roughly 2,000,000 clones in total; approximately 95% of them show up just once. Clones ranked in the top ten supply approximately 1% of the sample.

V was cut back by 8 bases and J by 3 bases, leaving a gap of 22 bases between them. The CDR3 measures 16 amino acids from cysteine to phenylalanine. CDR3 DNA only is kept here, 48 bases in frame from base 1. CDR1 is given as SNHLY and CDR2 as FYNNEI, both from the germline V gene. CD8 naive samples were CD45RO-negative cells positively selected for CCR7, giving a CD45RA+CCR7+ population that excluded TemRA cells. Donors were healthy HIV-negative adults with no recently reported acute infections or vaccinations. Only Caucasian adults living in Nashville, Tennessee, USA were represented among the donors. Blood was obtained by leukapheresis, after which PBMCs were separated by Ficoll-Histopaque density gradient centrifugation and cryopreserved in liquid nitrogen vapor phase. Analytical flow cytometry was used to check the purity and quantity of each magnetically sorted T cell population. Genomic DNA was isolated from every sorted fraction and measured by UV absorbance on a Nanodrop 2000c.

This sample is drawn from a study of shared clonotypes between healthy human individuals (dated by TCRdb to 2020 to 2021). Regarding the study in general: The cohort comprised a couple of women and three men aged 18 to 49 years. To estimate repertoire size and how much clonotypes are shared between individuals, the study performed deep sequencing of blood TCR repertoires from a handful of healthy adults. Different laboratories and diverse techniques were used to prepare libraries and sequence TCR repertoires, to increase sequencing depth and limit assay-specific biases. For each donor, CD4 naive and CD4 memory were each given three plates, CD8 naive was given two plates, and CD8 memory was given one plate. Between about 0.9 and 8.9 billion PBMCs per donor were obtained by leukapheresis. What the authors observed across the whole study: Pairwise subsampling led to the expectation that sequencing depth would affect the degree of clonotype sharing among donors. The small number of donors limited the genetic and exposure-history diversity represented. Estimated clonotype richness was generally larger for naive than for memory subsets. Sampling was limited to blood, and TCR repertoires in tissue likely differ from TCR repertoires in blood. Rarefaction of sorted-subset datasets indicated incomplete sequencing despite the large sequencing depth. Compared with non-shared clonotypes, the clonotypes found in all four sorted-subset donors had higher generation probabilities. Roughly 5.2% of naive CD4, 3.5% of naive CD8, approximately 2% of memory CD4, and 0.4% of memory CD8 clonotypes were shared across four donors.

The TCR sequence derives from a man between 18 and 35 years old in good health. The rearrangement joined TRBV2 to TRBJ2-5; TRBD1 is a weak D gene call, 7 bases matching. Sequencing was done on a sample of naive CD8+ T cells sorted from blood. The cell subset or site label corresponds to: CD45RA+CCR7+. CDR3 reads: CASSQGGEGGEETQYF. The DNA is TGTGCCAGCTCCCAGGGGGGTGAGGGCGGGGAAGAGACCCAGTACTTC. Reference TRBV2 and TRBJ2-5 genes cover what lies past the CDR3, so the full variable domain is EPEVTQTPSHQVTQMGQEVILRCVPISNHLYFYWYRQILGQKVEFLVSFYNNEISEKSEIFDDQFSVERPDGSNFTLKIRSTKLEDSAMYFCASSQGGEGGEETQYFGPGTRLLVL.